The TCR beta chain described here comes from a study of blood T cell repertoires in COVID-19. Whole-study context: Samples of COVID-19 (acute and convalescent) were obtained from the United States, Italy and Spain. The cDNA or gDNA used as material had been derived from T cells, B-cell-depleted T cells, or PBMCs.

Germline-derived CDR1 and CDR2 are MDHEN and SYDVKM. The germline V and J ends were trimmed by 4 bases and 2 bases, with 17 bases remaining between them. CDR3 length: 16 amino acids. Study processing details: Using reference gene primer amplification, nucleated cell counts were estimated. Repertoires were generated with immunoSEQ multiplex PCR, while TCRdb's copy carries only in-frame clones and drops some. V, J and clone size derive from that table, while D and trimming were established from the DNA sequence. In the table there are more than 250,000 clones, less than 85% of which are singletons. The sample taken for sequencing was peripheral blood. The TCR was taken from a man in his 60s who had recovered from COVID-19. The V and J genes are TRBV28 and TRBJ1-2; D remains unclear. The CDR3 DNA follows: TGTGCCAGCAGTTCCGTAGACATGGGAGAAAACTATGGCTACACCTTC. Translating it yields CASSSVDMGENYGYTF.